Listed below are T cell receptor beta chains from one sample, sequenced in a study of cytomegalovirus exposure and HLA in healthy donors. Assay used: immunoSEQ multiplex PCR; TCRdb lists only in-frame clones, some missing. This sample's clone table lists approximately 96,000 clones. The sample consisted of PBMCs. These receptors were collected from a girl aged 5-17 years in good health and CMV-seropositive. The CDR3 runs from the conserved cysteine through the conserved F or W. The order of the fields is D gene, CDR3 length, J gene, V gene, CDR3 DNA, CDR3 protein. The D gene is left open where the match is weak.

TRBD1 17 TRBJ2-5 TRBV13 TGTGCCAGCACAATATGGGGGAGAGACAGGGGGGCGGAGACCCAGTACTTC CASTIWGRDRGAETQYF
TRBD1 16 TRBJ2-2 TRBV4-2 TGTGCCAGCAGCCCGACCGGGACAGGCTATACCGGGGAGCTGTTTTTT CASSPTGTGYTGELFF
. 18 TRBJ2-6 TRBV7-3 TGTGCCAGCAGCTTAGCAGGGTTCACCCCCTCTGGGGCCAACGTCCTGACTTTC CASSLAGFTPSGANVLTF
. 15 TRBJ1-2 TRBV4-1 TGCGCCAGCAGCCAAGCGGCAGGCCCAGACTATGGCTACACCTTC CASSQAAGPDYGYTF
TRBD1 15 TRBJ1-1 TRBV6-5 TGTGCCAGCAACAAACCGGGACAGGCGAACACTGAAGCTTTCTTT CASNKPGQANTEAFF
TRBD1 17 TRBJ2-2 TRBV18 TGTGCCAGCTCACCTTACCAACAGGGGTTTAGTTCCGGGGAGCTGTTTTTT CASSPYQQGFSSGELFF
TRBD1 14 TRBJ2-3 TRBV7-2 TGTGCCAGCAGCAGAGGGACAGGGCTAAATACGCAGTATTTT CASSRGTGLNTQYF
. 11 TRBJ2-1 TRBV4-1 TGCGCCAGCAGCCAACCAGGTGAGCAGTTCTTC CASSQPGEQFF
TRBD1 15 TRBJ1-6 TRBV11-2 TGTGCCAGCAGCACCAACAGGGGGCAATTTTCACACCTCCACTTT CASSTNRGQFSHLHF
TRBD1 17 TRBJ1-5 TRBV18 TGTGCCAGCTCACCGCTAGGGCGGGACAGGGCCGGGCAGCCCCAGCATTTT CASSPLGRDRAGQPQHF
. 14 TRBJ2-6 TRBV6-5 TGTGCCAGCAGAAAGTCGGCTGGGGCCAACGTCCTGACTTTC CASRKSAGANVLTF
TRBD1 14 TRBJ2-5 TRBV28 TGTGCCAGCAGTTCCCCCGGGACAGTCGAGACCCAGTACTTC CASSSPGTVETQYF
. 16 TRBJ1-1 TRBV5-1 TGCGCCAGCAGCGCCCTCGGGGGGGGCGGGAGCACTGAAGCTTTCTTT CASSALGGGGSTEAFF
. 16 TRBJ2-3 TRBV9 TGTGCCAGCAGCGTAGGGGGTTTGGTTGGACTAGATACGCAGTATTTT CASSVGGLVGLDTQYF
. 15 TRBJ1-2 TRBV18 TGTGCCAGCTCACCGGGTCGCAAAGGGGTTGGTGGCTACACCTTC CASSPGRKGVGGYTF
. 13 TRBJ2-1 TRBV5-6 TGTGCCAGCAGGATACAGGGAAACAATGAGCAGTTCTTC CASRIQGNNEQFF
. 13 TRBJ1-5 TRBV13 TGTGCCAGCGGGCCTCGGGGGGGTCAGCCCCAGCATTTT CASGPRGGQPQHF
. 11 TRBJ2-5 TRBV20-1 TGCAGTCGGACTGTTGGGGAGACCCAGTACTTC CSRTVGETQYF
. 13 TRBJ1-5 TRBV2 TGTGCCAGCAGTCAGAATAGCAATCAGCCCCAGCATTTT CASSQNSNQPQHF
TRBD1 14 TRBJ1-2 TRBV11-3 TGTGCCAGCAGCTCCCCCGACAGGGCGGATGGCTACACCTTC CASSSPDRADGYTF
TRBD2 19 TRBJ2-3 TRBV13 TGTGCCAGCAGCCCCATAGCACTAGCGGGGGCCGGGGCCACAGATACGCAGTATTTT CASSPIALAGAGATDTQYF
. 14 TRBJ2-7 TRBV5-1 TGCGCCAGCAGCTTGGGTAGCGCTACCTACGAGCAGTACTTC CASSLGSATYEQYF
. 13 TRBJ1-1 TRBV6-5 TGTGCCAGCAGCCCTGAGGAGGGTACTGAAGCTTTCTTT CASSPEEGTEAFF
TRBD1 13 TRBJ1-1 TRBV6-6 TGTGCCAGCAGTTCCACAGGGGGCACTGAAGCTTTCTTT CASSSTGGTEAFF
TRBD2 15 TRBJ2-7 TRBV9 TGTGCCAGCAGCGTCGGGAGGGCTATTTCCTACGAGCAGTACTTC CASSVGRAISYEQYF
. 15 TRBJ2-3 TRBV25-1 TGTGCCAGCAGTGAAAATAGCGCCAGCACAGATACGCAGTATTTT CASSENSASTDTQYF
TRBD1 15 TRBJ1-1 TRBV19 TGTGCCAGTAGTCTAGACAGGGTCCAAGGCACTGAAGCTTTCTTT CASSLDRVQGTEAFF
TRBD1 14 TRBJ2-1 TRBV13 TGTGCCAGCAGCTTTCGGACAGGGCGGAATGAGCAGTTCTTC CASSFRTGRNEQFF
. 17 TRBJ1-4 TRBV5-1 TGCGCCAGCAGCTTGGGGCCCTCGGGGGGCGGACTAGAAAAACTGTTTTTT CASSLGPSGGGLEKLFF
. 15 TRBJ1-1 TRBV7-2 TGTGCCAGCAGCTTTATGGGGGGACCCAACACTGAAGCTTTCTTT CASSFMGGPNTEAFF
. 12 TRBJ1-4 TRBV6-5 TGTGCCACCCGAACGGGTTTTGAAAAACTGTTTTTT CATRTGFEKLFF
. 16 TRBJ2-2 TRBV7-3 TGTGCCAGCAGCCCCAACCCCGGGGGGAACACCGGGGAGCTGTTTTTT CASSPNPGGNTGELFF
. 13 TRBJ2-1 TRBV25-1 TGTGCCAGCAGTATCGGGGGAATCTATGAGCAGTTCTTC CASSIGGIYEQFF
TRBD1 15 TRBJ1-2 TRBV6-5 TGTGCCAGCAGTACCGGGACAGGGGAGGGCTATGGCTACACCTTC CASSTGTGEGYGYTF
. 13 TRBJ1-3 TRBV6-5 TGTGCCAGCAGGACAGAACCTGGAAACACCATATATTTT CASRTEPGNTIYF
. 18 TRBJ1-5 TRBV19 TGTGCCAGTAGTAGCCCCCTGGTTTCGGGTGTCGGCAATCAGCCCCAGCATTTT CASSSPLVSGVGNQPQHF
. 15 TRBJ2-6 TRBV2 TGTGCCAGCAGTCAACAGTGGGGCTCGGCCAACGTCCTGACTTTC CASSQQWGSANVLTF
. 22 TRBJ2-1 TRBV12-5 TGTGCTAGTGGTTTGTTTCCCCAAGGGGGGGTTCCTTTCTTTAGCTCCTACAATGAGCAGTTCTTC CASGLFPQGGVPFFSSYNEQFF
TRBD1 14 TRBJ1-1 TRBV5-1 TGCGCCAGCAGCTTGCAGGGGGCCGACACTGAAGCTTTCTTT CASSLQGADTEAFF
. 15 TRBJ1-6 TRBV30 TGTGCCTGGAGGGACAGCTTTTCTTATAATTCACCCCTCCACTTT CAWRDSFSYNSPLHF
. 14 TRBJ1-2 TRBV7-9 TGTGCCAGCAGCCAGCCCGCGGGCAACTATGGCTACACCTTC CASSQPAGNYGYTF
. 12 TRBJ2-3 TRBV5-4 TGTGCCAGCAGCTTAGCTGAAGATACGCAGTATTTT CASSLAEDTQYF
. 14 TRBJ1-1 TRBV6-6 TGTGCCAGCAGTTACAGTTGGGGAGGGACTGAAGCTTTCTTT CASSYSWGGTEAFF
. 18 TRBJ1-3 TRBV7-6 TGTGCCAGCAGCTTAGCCTCAAGGCGGTCTGTCTCTGGAAACACCATATATTTT CASSLASRRSVSGNTIYF
. 13 TRBJ1-3 TRBV2 TGTGCCAGCAGTGAAAGCCCCAGAAACACCATATATTTT CASSESPRNTIYF
TRBD2 16 TRBJ2-3 TRBV7-9 TGTGCCAGCAGCTTCAGGCTAGCGGGGTTGGGAGATACGCAGTATTTT CASSFRLAGLGDTQYF
TRBD1 14 TRBJ1-1 TRBV6-5 TGTGCCAGCAGAATCCACAGGGGGAACACTGAAGCTTTCTTT CASRIHRGNTEAFF
. 13 TRBJ1-1 TRBV19 TGTGCCAGTACCGGGGTGGAGGATTCTGAAGCTTTCTTT CASTGVEDSEAFF
. 13 TRBJ2-1 TRBV4-2 TGTGCCAGCAGCCAAGTCCAGGACAATGAGCAGTTCTTC CASSQVQDNEQFF
TRBD1 14 TRBJ2-3 TRBV11-3 TGTGCCAGCAGCTTAGGCAGGGGGCCAGATACGCAGTATTTT CASSLGRGPDTQYF
. 12 TRBJ1-2 TRBV29-1 TGCAGCGTTACTCAGGGTGACTATGGCTACACCTTC CSVTQGDYGYTF
TRBD1 13 TRBJ2-2 TRBV6-5 TGTGCCAGCAGTTACCGACAGGGAGTGGAGCTGTTTTTT CASSYRQGVELFF
TRBD1 14 TRBJ2-5 TRBV7-9 TGTGCCAGCAGAAGGACAGGGAACCAAGAGACCCAGTACTTC CASRRTGNQETQYF
TRBD1 15 TRBJ1-2 TRBV6-5 TGTGCCAGCAGAAGTTCCGGGACAGACAACTATGGCTACACCTTC CASRSSGTDNYGYTF
. 14 TRBJ2-4 TRBV9 TGTGCCAGCAGCCAGAGCCTAGGATTGGACATTCAGTACTTC CASSQSLGLDIQYF